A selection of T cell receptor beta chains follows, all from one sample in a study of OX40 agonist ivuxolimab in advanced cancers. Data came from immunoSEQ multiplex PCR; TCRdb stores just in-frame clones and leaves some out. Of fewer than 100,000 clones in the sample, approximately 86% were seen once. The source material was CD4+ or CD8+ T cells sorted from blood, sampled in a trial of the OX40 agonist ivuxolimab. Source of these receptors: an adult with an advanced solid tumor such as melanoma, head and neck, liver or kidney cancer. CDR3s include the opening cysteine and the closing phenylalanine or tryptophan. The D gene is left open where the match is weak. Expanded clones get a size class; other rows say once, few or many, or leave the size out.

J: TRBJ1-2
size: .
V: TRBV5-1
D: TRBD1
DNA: TGCGCCAGCAGCCTCCCGACAGGGCCATTCAACTATGGCTACACCTTC
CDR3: CASSLPTGPFNYGYTF

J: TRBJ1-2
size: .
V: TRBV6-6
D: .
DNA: TGTGCCAGCAGTTCCACAGGCGGGGGGGGCTACACCTTC
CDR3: CASSSTGGGGYTF

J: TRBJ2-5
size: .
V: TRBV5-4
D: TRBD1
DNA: TGTGCCAGCAGCCGGGACAGGGGGCGCGAGGAGACCCAGTACTTC
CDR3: CASSRDRGREETQYF

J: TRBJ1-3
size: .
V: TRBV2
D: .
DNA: TGTGCCAGCAGTGAAACCCGGACGTCAGGAAACACCATATATTTT
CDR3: CASSETRTSGNTIYF

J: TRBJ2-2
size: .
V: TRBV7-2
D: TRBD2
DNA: TGTGCCAGCAGCCCCAGCGGGGGGGCGTTCGGGGAGCTGTTTTTT
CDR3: CASSPSGGAFGELFF

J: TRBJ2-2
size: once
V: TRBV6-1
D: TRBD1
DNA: TGTGCCAGCCGGAGAGGGCAGGGGGACACCGGGGAGCTGTTTTTT
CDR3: CASRRGQGDTGELFF

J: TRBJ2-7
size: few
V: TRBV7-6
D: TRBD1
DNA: TGTGCCAGCAGCTCCAGGGGGCGCGAGCAGTACTTC
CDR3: CASSSRGREQYF

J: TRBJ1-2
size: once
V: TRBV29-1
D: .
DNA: TGCAGCGTTGTAGGTAGTCCCGAGGACTATGGCTACACCTTC
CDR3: CSVVGSPEDYGYTF

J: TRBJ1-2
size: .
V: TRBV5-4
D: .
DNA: TGTGCCAGCAGCTTGGCCGGCAGTAACTATGGCTACACCTTC
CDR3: CASSLAGSNYGYTF

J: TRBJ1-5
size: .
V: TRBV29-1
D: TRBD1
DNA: TGCAGCGTGGCCCCGGGACAGGGCAATCAGCCCCAGCATTTT
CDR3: CSVAPGQGNQPQHF

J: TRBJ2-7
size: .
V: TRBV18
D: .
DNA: TGTGCCAGCTCACGGGAGAACTCCTACGAGCAGTACTTC
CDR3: CASSRENSYEQYF

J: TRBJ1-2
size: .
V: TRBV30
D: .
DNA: TGTGCCTGGGGCAGGGAGACCTATGGCTACACCTTC
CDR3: CAWGRETYGYTF

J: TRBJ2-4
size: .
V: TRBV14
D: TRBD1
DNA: TGTGCCAGCAGCCTCAGGGGGACAGGGAAAAACATTCAGTACTTC
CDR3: CASSLRGTGKNIQYF

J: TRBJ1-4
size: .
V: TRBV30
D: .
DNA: TGTGCCTGGAGTGTAGGGGTTAACGAAAAACTGTTTTTT
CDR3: CAWSVGVNEKLFF